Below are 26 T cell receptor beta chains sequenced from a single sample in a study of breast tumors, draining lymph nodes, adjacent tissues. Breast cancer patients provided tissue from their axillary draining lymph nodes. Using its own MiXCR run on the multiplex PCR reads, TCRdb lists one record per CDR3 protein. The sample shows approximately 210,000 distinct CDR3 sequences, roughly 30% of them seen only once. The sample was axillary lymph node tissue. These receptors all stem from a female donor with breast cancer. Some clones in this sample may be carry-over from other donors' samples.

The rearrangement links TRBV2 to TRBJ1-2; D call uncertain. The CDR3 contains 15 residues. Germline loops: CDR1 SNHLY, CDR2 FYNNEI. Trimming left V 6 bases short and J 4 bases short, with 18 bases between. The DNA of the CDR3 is TGTGCCAGCAGCCCCCCCGGAGCAGGTAGCTATGGCTACACCTTC. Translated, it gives CASSPPGAGSYGYTF. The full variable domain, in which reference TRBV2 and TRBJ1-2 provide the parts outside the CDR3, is EPEVTQTPSHQVTQMGQEVILRCVPISNHLYFYWYRQILGQKVEFLVSFYNNEISEKSEIFDDQFSVERPDGSNFTLKIRSTKLEDSAMYFCASSPPGAGSYGYTFGSGTRLTVV.

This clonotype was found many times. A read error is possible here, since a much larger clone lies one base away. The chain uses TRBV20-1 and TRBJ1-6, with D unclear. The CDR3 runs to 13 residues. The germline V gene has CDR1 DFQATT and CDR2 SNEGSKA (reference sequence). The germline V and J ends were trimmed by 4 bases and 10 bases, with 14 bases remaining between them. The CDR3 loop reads CSATIGFGSPLHF. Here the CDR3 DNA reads TGCAGTGCTACGATAGGGTTCGGCTCACCCCTCCACTTT.

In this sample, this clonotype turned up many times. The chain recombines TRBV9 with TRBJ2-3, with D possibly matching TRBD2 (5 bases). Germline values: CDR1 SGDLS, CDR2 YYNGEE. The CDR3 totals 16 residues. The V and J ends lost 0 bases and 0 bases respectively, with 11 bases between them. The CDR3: CASSVGSGASTDTQYF. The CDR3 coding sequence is TGTGCCAGCAGCGTAGGAAGCGGAGCCAGCACAGATACGCAGTATTTT. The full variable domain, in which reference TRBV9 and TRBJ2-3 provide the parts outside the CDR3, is DSGVTQTPKHLITATGQRVTLRCSPRSGDLSVYWYQQSLDQGLQFLIQYYNGEERAKGNILERFSAQQFPDLHSELNLSSLELGDSALYFCASSVGSGASTDTQYFGPGTRLTVL.

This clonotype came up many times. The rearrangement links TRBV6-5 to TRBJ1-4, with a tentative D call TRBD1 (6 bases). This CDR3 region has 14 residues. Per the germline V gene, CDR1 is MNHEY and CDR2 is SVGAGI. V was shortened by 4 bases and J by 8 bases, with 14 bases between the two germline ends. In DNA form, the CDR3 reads TGTGCCAGCAGTTCCAGGGGTGGGGGAGAAAAACTGTTTTTT. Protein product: CASSSRGGGEKLFF.

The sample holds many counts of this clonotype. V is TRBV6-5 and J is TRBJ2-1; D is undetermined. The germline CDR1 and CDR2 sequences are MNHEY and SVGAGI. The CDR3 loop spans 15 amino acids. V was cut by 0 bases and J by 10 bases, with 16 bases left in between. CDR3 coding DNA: TGTGCCAGCAGTTACTCCAACGGAGCCGGTGAGGAGCAGTTCTTC. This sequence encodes CASSYSNGAGEEQFF.

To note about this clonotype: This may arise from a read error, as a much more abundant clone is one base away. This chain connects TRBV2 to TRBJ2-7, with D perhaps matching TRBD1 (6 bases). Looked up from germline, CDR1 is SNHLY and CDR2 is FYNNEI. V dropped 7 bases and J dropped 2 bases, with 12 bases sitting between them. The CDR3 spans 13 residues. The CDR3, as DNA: TGTGCCAGCAACAGGGCTGACCCCTACGAGCAGTACTTC. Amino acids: CASNRADPYEQYF.

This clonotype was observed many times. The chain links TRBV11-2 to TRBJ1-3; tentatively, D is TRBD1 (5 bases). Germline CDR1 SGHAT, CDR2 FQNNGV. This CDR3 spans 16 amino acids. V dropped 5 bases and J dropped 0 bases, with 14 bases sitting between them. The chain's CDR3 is CASSPAGTYSGNTIYF. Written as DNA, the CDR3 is TGTGCCAGCAGCCCCGCGGGGACTTACTCTGGAAACACCATATATTTT.

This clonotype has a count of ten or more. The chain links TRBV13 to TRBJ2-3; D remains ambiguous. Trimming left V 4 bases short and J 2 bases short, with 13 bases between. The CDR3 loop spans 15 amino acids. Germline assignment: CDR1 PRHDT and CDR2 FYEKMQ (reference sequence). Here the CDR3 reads CASSSGWINTDTQYF. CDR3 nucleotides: TGTGCCAGCAGCTCTGGATGGATCAACACAGATACGCAGTATTTT.

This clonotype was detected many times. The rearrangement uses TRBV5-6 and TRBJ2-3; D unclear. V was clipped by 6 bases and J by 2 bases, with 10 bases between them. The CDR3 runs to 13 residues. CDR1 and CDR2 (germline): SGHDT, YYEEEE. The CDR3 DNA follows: TGTGCCAGCATGGAAGGAGTCACAGATACGCAGTATTTT. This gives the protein CASMEGVTDTQYF.

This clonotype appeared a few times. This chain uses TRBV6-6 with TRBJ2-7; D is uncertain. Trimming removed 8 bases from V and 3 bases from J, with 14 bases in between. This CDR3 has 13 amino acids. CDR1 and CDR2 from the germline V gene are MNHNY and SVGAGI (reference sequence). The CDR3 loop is CASRPDSYYEQYF. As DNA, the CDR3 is TGTGCCAGCCGCCCGGATAGTTACTACGAGCAGTACTTC.

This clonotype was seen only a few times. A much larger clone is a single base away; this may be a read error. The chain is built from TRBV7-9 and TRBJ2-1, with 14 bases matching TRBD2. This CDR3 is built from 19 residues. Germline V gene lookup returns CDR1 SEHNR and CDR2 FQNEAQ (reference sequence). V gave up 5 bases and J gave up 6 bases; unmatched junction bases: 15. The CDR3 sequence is CASSKLYRRTSGRPNEQFF. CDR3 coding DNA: TGTGCCAGCAGCAAACTTTACCGACGGACTAGCGGGAGGCCCAATGAGCAGTTCTTC. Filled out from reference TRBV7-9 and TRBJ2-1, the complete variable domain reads DTGVSQNPRHKITKRGQNVTFRCDPISEHNRLYWYRQTLGQGPEFLTYFQNEAQLEKSRLLSDRFSAERPKGSFSTLEIQRTEQGDSAMYLCASSKLYRRTSGRPNEQFFGPGTRLTVL.

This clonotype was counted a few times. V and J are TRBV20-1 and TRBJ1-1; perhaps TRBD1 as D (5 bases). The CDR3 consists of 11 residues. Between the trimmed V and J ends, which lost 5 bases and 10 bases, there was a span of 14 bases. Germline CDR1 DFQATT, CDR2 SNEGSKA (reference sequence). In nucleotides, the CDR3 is TGCAGTGCTCAGGGAGTCTCTGGAGCTTTCTTT. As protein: CSAQGVSGAFF.

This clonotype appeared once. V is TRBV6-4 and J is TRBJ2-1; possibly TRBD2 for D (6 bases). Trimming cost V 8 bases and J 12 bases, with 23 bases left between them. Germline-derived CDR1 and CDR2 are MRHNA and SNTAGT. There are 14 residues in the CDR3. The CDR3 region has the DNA TGTGCCAGCGGTGGGGGTCTTCGAGCGGAGGGGCAGTTCTTC. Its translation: CASGGGLRAEGQFF.

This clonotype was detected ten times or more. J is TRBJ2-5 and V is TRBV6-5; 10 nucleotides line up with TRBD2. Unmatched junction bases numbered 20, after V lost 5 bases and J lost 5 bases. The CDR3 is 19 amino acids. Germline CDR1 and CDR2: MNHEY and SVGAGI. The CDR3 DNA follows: TGTGCCAGCAGTCCGAGGTTGGAGCGGGAGGGCCTCGGGGAGGAGACCCAGTACTTC. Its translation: CASSPRLEREGLGEETQYF.

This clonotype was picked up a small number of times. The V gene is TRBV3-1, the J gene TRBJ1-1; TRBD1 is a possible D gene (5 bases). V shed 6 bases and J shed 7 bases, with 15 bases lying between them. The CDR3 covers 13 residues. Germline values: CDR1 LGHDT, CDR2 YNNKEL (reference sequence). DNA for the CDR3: TGTGCCAGCAGTCGGACGGGGGGACTTGAAGCTTTCTTT. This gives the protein CASSRTGGLEAFF.

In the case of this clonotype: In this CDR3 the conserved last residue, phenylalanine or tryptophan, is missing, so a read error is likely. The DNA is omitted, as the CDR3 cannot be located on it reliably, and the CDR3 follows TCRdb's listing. CDR3 amino acids: CSASTIHRFY. J is TRBJ1-4 and V is TRBV20-1. Germline V gene data show CDR1 as DFQATT and CDR2 as SNEGSKA (reference sequence). The CDR3 is 10 residues long, ends included.

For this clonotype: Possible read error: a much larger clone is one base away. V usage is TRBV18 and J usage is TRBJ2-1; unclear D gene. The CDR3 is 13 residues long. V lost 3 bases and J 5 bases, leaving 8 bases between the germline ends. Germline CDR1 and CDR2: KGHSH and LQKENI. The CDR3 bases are TGTGCCAGCTCACCCCAGGCCCACAATGAGCAGTTCTTC. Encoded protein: CASSPQAHNEQFF.

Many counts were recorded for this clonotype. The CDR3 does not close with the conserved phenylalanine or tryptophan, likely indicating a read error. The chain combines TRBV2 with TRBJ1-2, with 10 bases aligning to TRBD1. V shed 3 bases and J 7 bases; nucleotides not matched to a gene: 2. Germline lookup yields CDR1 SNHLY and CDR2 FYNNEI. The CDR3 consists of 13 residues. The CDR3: CASSDGTGVGYTS. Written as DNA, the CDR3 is TGTGCCAGCAGTGACGGGACAGGGGTTGGCTACACCTCC.

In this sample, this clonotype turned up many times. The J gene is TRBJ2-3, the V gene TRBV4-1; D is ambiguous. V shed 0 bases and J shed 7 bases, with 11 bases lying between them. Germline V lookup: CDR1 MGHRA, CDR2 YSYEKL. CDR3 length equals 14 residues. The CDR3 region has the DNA TGCGCCAGCAGCCAAGATCAGGCTTCGAATACGCAGTATTTT. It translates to CASSQDQASNTQYF.

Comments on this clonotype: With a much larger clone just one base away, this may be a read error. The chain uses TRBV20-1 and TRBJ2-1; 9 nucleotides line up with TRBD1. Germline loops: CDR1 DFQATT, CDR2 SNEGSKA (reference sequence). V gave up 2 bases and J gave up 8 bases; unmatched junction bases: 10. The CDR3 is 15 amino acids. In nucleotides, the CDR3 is TGCAGTGCTAGACTCTCGGGACAGGGAGCGCATGAGCAGTTCTTC. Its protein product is CSARLSGQGAHEQFF.

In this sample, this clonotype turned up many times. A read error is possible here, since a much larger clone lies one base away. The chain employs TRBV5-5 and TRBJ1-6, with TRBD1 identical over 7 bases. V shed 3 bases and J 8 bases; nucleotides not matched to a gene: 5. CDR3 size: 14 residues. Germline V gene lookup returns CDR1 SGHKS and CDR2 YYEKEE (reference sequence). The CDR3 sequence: CASSYGTDHSPLHF. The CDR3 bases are TGTGCCAGCAGCTACGGGACAGATCATTCACCCCTCCACTTT.

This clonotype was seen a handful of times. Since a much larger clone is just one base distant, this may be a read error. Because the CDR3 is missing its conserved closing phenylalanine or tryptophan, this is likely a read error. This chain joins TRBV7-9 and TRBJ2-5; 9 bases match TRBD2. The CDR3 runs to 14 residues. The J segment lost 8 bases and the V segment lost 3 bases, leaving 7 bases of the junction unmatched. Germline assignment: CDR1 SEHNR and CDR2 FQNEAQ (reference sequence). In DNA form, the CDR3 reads TGTGCCAGCAGCTTCGGGACTAGCCCTCGTACCCAGTACCTC. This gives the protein CASSFGTSPRTQYL.

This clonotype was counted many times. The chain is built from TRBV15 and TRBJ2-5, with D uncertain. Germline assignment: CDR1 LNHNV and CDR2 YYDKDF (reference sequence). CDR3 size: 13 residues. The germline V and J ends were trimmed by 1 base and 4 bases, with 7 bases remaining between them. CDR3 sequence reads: CATSRVRGETQYF. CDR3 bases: TGTGCCACCAGCAGAGTAAGAGGAGAGACCCAGTACTTC.

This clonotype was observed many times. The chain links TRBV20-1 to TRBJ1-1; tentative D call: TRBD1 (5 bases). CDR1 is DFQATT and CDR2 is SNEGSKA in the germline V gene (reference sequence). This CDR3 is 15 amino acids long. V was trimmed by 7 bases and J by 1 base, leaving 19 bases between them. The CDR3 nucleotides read TGCAGTGACAGCCCATCAGGGACTTCGAACACTGAAGCTTTCTTT. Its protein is CSDSPSGTSNTEAFF.

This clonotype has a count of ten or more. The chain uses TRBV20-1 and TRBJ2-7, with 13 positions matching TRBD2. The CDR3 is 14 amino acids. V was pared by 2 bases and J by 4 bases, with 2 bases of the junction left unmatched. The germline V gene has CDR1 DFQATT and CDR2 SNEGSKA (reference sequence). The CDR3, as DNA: TGCAGTGCTAGATCGACTAGCGGGGGGTACGAGCAGTACTTC. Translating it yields CSARSTSGGYEQYF.

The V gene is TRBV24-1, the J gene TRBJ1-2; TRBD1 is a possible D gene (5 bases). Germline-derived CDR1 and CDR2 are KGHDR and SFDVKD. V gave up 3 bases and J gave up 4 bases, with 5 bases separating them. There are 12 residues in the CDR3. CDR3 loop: CATSDQGYGYTF. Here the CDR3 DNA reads TGTGCCACCAGTGATCAGGGCTATGGCTACACCTTC.